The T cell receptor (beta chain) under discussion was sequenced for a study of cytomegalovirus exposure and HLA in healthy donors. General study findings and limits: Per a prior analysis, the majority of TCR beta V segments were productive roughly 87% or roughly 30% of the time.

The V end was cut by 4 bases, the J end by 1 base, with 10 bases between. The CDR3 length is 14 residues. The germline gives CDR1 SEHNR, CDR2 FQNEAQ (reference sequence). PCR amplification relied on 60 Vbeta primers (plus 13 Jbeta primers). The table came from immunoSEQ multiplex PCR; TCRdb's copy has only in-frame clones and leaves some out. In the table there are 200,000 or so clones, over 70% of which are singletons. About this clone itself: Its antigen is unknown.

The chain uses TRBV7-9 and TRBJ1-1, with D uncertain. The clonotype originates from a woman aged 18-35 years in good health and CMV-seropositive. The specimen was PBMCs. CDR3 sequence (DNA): TGTGCCAGCAGCTCTCGGGGAGGGAACACTGAAGCTTTCTTT. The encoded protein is CASSSRGGNTEAFF.